The T cell receptor beta chain under discussion was sequenced for a study of blood T cell repertoires in COVID-19. TCRdb keeps only in-frame clones here, not all; method: immunoSEQ multiplex PCR. The sample includes about 74,000 clones, 70% to 75% of them seen just once. Trimming removed 5 bases from V and 1 base from J, with 8 bases in between. Germline V CDR1 and CDR2: SGHVS, FQNEAQ. The CDR3 has 13 amino acids. The sequenced sample consisted of peripheral blood. This TCR was recovered from a man aged 70-80 years with acute or convalescent COVID-19. The rearrangement joins TRBV7-8 to TRBJ1-2, with a tentative D call TRBD1 (6 bases). This chain's CDR3 is CASSLDSNYGYTF. For the CDR3, the DNA is TGTGCCAGCAGCCTGGACAGTAACTATGGCTACACCTTC.